These 27 T cell receptor beta chains share one sample of origin, sequenced in a study of cytomegalovirus exposure and HLA in healthy donors. Researchers ran the PCR with 60 Vbeta and 13 Jbeta primers. Sequencing was performed with immunoSEQ multiplex PCR; in TCRdb, only in-frame clones are kept and a portion is missing. The sample contains some 150,000 clones, over 60% of which appear only once. Specimen: PBMCs. These receptors were taken from a male donor in good health and CMV-seronegative.

The chain recombines TRBV30 with TRBJ2-7; 10 nucleotides agree with TRBD1. The junction had 7 bases not matched to a gene; V was cut back by 3 bases and J by 8 bases. The CDR3 spans 13 residues. The V gene's germline CDR1 is GTSNPN and CDR2 SVGIG (reference sequence). CDR3 bases: TGTGCCTGGAGACAGACAGGGGGCGCTCAGCAGTACTTC. It translates to CAWRQTGGAQQYF.

The chain recombines TRBV11-2 with TRBJ2-3; 8 bases are shared with TRBD2. Germline CDR1 SGHAT, CDR2 FQNNGV. This CDR3 is 17 amino acids long. J lost 0 bases, V lost 1 base, and 6 bases had no gene match. The CDR3 DNA reads as TGTGCCAGCAGCTTAGTGTTTAGCGGGGCTAGCACAGATACGCAGTATTTT. This gives the protein CASSLVFSGASTDTQYF.

V usage is TRBV11-2 and J usage is TRBJ2-2, with 8 positions matching TRBD2. Germline-derived CDR1 and CDR2 are SGHAT and FQNNGV. Trimming at V came to 0 bases and at J to 7 bases, leaving 4 bases not matched to a gene. The CDR3 has 15 amino acids. The CDR3 reads CASSLERLANGELFF. The DNA for the CDR3 is TGTGCCAGCAGCTTAGAAAGACTAGCGAACGGGGAGCTGTTTTTT.

The sample holds a few counts of this clone. The CDR3 sequence is CASSPPGQGQETQYF. CDR3 nucleotides: TGTGCCAGCTCACCACCGGGACAGGGCCAAGAGACCCAGTACTTC. The chain recombines TRBV18 with TRBJ2-5; 9 nucleotides agree with TRBD1. V trimming: 0 bases; J trimming: 1 base; junction bases outside the gene matches: 0. Germline CDR1 and CDR2: KGHSH and LQKENI. The CDR3 runs to 15 residues.

V and J are TRBV5-6 and TRBJ1-2; D is unresolved. The germline V gene encodes CDR1 SGHDT and CDR2 YYEEEE. Trimming removed 4 bases at V and 1 base at J, with 11 bases between. The CDR3 runs 14 residues. The CDR3 protein is CASSLVRINYGYTF. The DNA for the CDR3 is TGTGCCAGCAGCCTTGTCAGGATTAACTATGGCTACACCTTC.

The CDR3 nucleotides are TGTGCCAGCAGCGAGGGACAGGGGAGCTCCTACGAGCAGTACTTC. Protein sequence: CASSEGQGSSYEQYF. The rearrangement joins TRBV6-4 to TRBJ2-7; 10 bases agree with TRBD1. Germline V CDR1 and CDR2: MRHNA, SNTAGT. V shed 6 bases and J 0 bases; nucleotides not matched to a gene: 5. The CDR3 length is 15 residues.

The V gene is TRBV7-9, the J gene TRBJ1-5; D is perhaps TRBD1 (5 bases). The CDR3 extends over 15 amino acids. Per germline, CDR1 SEHNR and CDR2 FQNEAQ (reference sequence). Deletions cut 0 bases from V and 5 bases from J, with 11 bases between. CDR3 residues: CASSLAGGADQPQHF. DNA of the CDR3: TGTGCCAGCAGCTTAGCGGGAGGGGCAGATCAGCCCCAGCATTTT.

The chain joins TRBV7-9 to TRBJ2-1, with TRBD1 as a possible D gene (5 bases). This CDR3 has 16 amino acids. Trimming took off 5 bases at V and 0 bases at J, with 14 bases between the two ends. Germline-derived CDR1 and CDR2 are SEHNR and FQNEAQ (reference sequence). CDR3 DNA sequence: TGTGCCAGCAGCCCAACAAGACAGTTCTCCTACAATGAGCAGTTCTTC. Protein product: CASSPTRQFSYNEQFF.

J is TRBJ2-7 and V is TRBV6-6; a weak D match, TRBD1 (6 bases). The V gene lost 6 bases and the J gene lost 1 base, with 16 bases spanning the gap. Germline V CDR1 and CDR2: MNHNY, SVGAGI (reference sequence). The CDR3 is 15 residues long. The CDR3 region has the DNA TGTGCCAGCAGACATGGACAGACCTTGTCCTACGAGCAGTACTTC. Encoded protein: CASRHGQTLSYEQYF.

V gene TRBV19 combines with J gene TRBJ2-7, with unresolved D. This CDR3 is built from 12 residues. CDR1 and CDR2 from the germline V gene are LNHDA and SQIVND (reference sequence). V lost 2 bases and J 6 bases, leaving 8 bases between the germline ends. The CDR3 region is CASSIPSAEQYF. Here the CDR3 DNA reads TGTGCCAGTAGTATACCTAGTGCCGAGCAGTACTTC.

The chain recombines TRBV19 with TRBJ2-5, with D perhaps matching TRBD2 (7 bases). Deletions cut 6 bases from V and 2 bases from J, with 13 bases between. CDR1 and CDR2 from the germline V gene are LNHDA and SQIVND (reference sequence). The length of the CDR3 is 14 residues. CDR3 loop: CASRKGGVQETQYF. As DNA, the CDR3 is TGTGCCAGTAGAAAAGGGGGGGTACAAGAGACCCAGTACTTC. Together with reference TRBV19 and TRBJ2-5, the CDR3 gives the full variable domain: DGGITQSPKYLFRKEGQNVTLSCEQNLNHDAMYWYRQDPGQGLRLIYYSQIVNDFQKGDIAEGYSVSREKKESFPLTVTSAQKNPTAFYLCASRKGGVQETQYFGPGTRLLVL.

The rearrangement links TRBV18 to TRBJ1-2; 8 bases map to TRBD1. This CDR3 region has 17 residues. Germline-derived CDR1 and CDR2 are KGHSH and LQKENI. V was pared by 3 bases and J by 4 bases, with 13 bases of the junction left unmatched. In DNA, the CDR3 is TGTGCCAGCTCACCGGTCGCAGGGGTCACAGGGGGCTATGGCTACACCTTC. Translation gives CASSPVAGVTGGYGYTF. The full variable domain, with the rest looked up from reference TRBV18 and TRBJ1-2, is NAGVMQNPRHLVRRRGQEARLRCSPMKGHSHVYWYRQLPEEGLKFMVYLQKENIIDESGMPKERFSAEFPKEGPSILRIQQVVRGDSAAYFCASSPVAGVTGGYGYTFGSGTRLTVV.

The table lists this clone with a count of one. The V gene is TRBV5-1, the J gene TRBJ1-2, with 12 bases identical to TRBD1. This CDR3 contains 16 residues. The J segment lost 8 bases and the V segment lost 2 bases, leaving 10 bases of the junction unmatched. Germline V gives CDR1 SGHRS, CDR2 YFSETQ. In DNA, the CDR3 is TGCGCCAGCAGCTTAACCGGGACAGGGGGCGCGGTCGGCTACACCTTC. Translating it yields CASSLTGTGGAVGYTF.

This rearrangement joins TRBV27 to TRBJ1-2; the D gene is possibly TRBD1 (5 bases). Trimming took 2 bases from V and 8 from J, leaving 24 bases between them. There are 17 residues in the CDR3. Germline CDR1 MNHEY, CDR2 SMNVEV (reference sequence). The CDR3 sequence is CASSLREPLGARVGYTF. CDR3 DNA: TGTGCCAGCAGTTTAAGGGAACCTTTAGGGGCCCGCGTGGGCTACACCTTC.

The genes are TRBV30 and TRBJ1-5; unclear D gene. Trimming cost V 2 bases and J 2 bases, with 7 bases left between them. CDR3 length equals 13 residues. The germline V gene has CDR1 GTSNPN and CDR2 SVGIG (reference sequence). DNA of the CDR3: TGTGCCTGGAGTTTACATGGCAATCAGCCCCAGCATTTT. Translation gives CAWSLHGNQPQHF. Based on the CDR3 plus reference TRBV30 and TRBJ1-5, the full variable domain is SQTIHQWPATLVQPVGSPLSLECTVEGTSNPNLYWYRQAAGRGLQLLFYSVGIGQISSEVPQNLSASRPQDRQFILSSKKLLLSDSGFYLCAWSLHGNQPQHFGDGTRLSIL.

The rearrangement joins TRBV29-1 to TRBJ2-5; D is ambiguous. V lost 4 bases, J lost 1 base, and 7 bases lay in between. Germline loops: CDR1 SQVTM, CDR2 ANQGSEA. The CDR3 has 12 amino acids. CDR3 bases: TGCAGCGTTGTAGCAGCCCAAGAGACCCAGTACTTC. This gives the protein CSVVAAQETQYF. Full variable domain (outside the CDR3, taken from reference TRBV29-1 and TRBJ2-5): SAVISQKPSRDICQRGTSLTIQCQVDSQVTMMFWYRQQPGQSLTLIATANQGSEATYESGFVIDKFPISRPNLTFSTLTVSNMSPEDSSIYLCSVVAAQETQYFGPGTRLLVL.

The chain employs TRBV11-3 and TRBJ2-1; 9 bases agree with TRBD2. This CDR3 has 16 amino acids. Per the germline V gene, CDR1 is SGHNT and CDR2 is YENEEA. V lost 5 bases, J lost 8 bases, and 13 bases stayed unmatched. CDR3 sequence (DNA): TGTGCCAGCAGCCCGGGGGGCGGGGGGGCCTGGGATGAGCAGTTCTTC. Translation: CASSPGGGGAWDEQFF.

The V and J genes are TRBV7-2 and TRBJ2-1, with 13 bases identical to TRBD2. The trim removed 5 bases at V and 5 bases at J, leaving 6 bases unmatched. The CDR3 totals 16 residues. Germline CDR1 is SGHTA and CDR2 is FQGNSA. The CDR3 loop is CASSELAGGPNNEQFF. The DNA for the CDR3 is TGTGCCAGCAGCGAACTAGCGGGAGGGCCGAACAATGAGCAGTTCTTC.

CDR3 sequence reads: CASSGLGQGAPGYTF. The CDR3 bases are TGTGCCAGCAGCGGCCTCGGACAGGGGGCGCCGGGCTACACCTTC. The V and J genes are TRBV9 and TRBJ1-2; 11 bases are shared with TRBD1. The CDR3 is 15 amino acids. J gave up 8 bases and V 3 bases, and 9 bases lay outside the gene matches. CDR1 and CDR2 from the germline V gene are SGDLS and YYNGEE.

The rearrangement links TRBV29-1 to TRBJ2-3, with 10 positions matching TRBD2. This CDR3 has 13 residues. V lost 5 bases, J lost 4 bases, and 3 bases stayed unmatched. Germline V gene lookup returns CDR1 SQVTM and CDR2 ANQGSEA. Written as DNA, the CDR3 is TGCAGCGTTAATGGACTAGCGGCAGATACGCAGTATTTT. Its protein is CSVNGLAADTQYF.

This chain links TRBV12-5 with TRBJ2-1; TRBD1 is a possible D gene (5 bases). The CDR3 loop spans 15 amino acids. The V and J ends lost 7 bases and 0 bases respectively, with 13 bases between them. Germline V lookup: CDR1 LGHNT, CDR2 FRNRAP. CDR3 protein: CASALGPSSYNEQFF. CDR3 sequence (DNA): TGTGCTAGTGCCTTGGGGCCCAGCTCCTACAATGAGCAGTTCTTC.

V gene TRBV28 combines with J gene TRBJ2-3; 10 nucleotides line up with TRBD2. Trimming cost V 9 bases and J 6 bases; bases outside gene matches: 24. Germline V CDR1 and CDR2: MDHEN, SYDVKM. The CDR3 is 19 residues long. This chain's CDR3 is CARGGLSASGSQNGDTQYF. The CDR3 DNA is TGTGCCAGAGGTGGGTTGTCGGCTAGCGGGAGCCAAAACGGGGATACGCAGTATTTT.

As to this clone: Other DNA sequences in this specimen translate into the identical CDR3. The chain links TRBV7-2 to TRBJ2-5; no clear D. The CDR3 has 11 residues. CDR1 is SGHTA, CDR2 FQGNSA, per germline. V was shortened by 4 bases and J by 5 bases, with 5 bases between the two germline ends. In DNA, the CDR3 is TGTGCCAGCAGCTATCGTGAGACCCAGTACTTC. The encoded protein is CASSYRETQYF.

The rearrangement joins TRBV5-1 to TRBJ2-7; 9 nucleotides match TRBD2. Unmatched junction bases numbered 13, after V lost 0 bases and J lost 6 bases. Germline assignment: CDR1 SGHRS and CDR2 YFSETQ. The CDR3 runs to 17 residues. CDR3 sequence: CASSLEGSGGRAGEQYF. The CDR3 nucleotides are TGCGCCAGCAGCTTGGAAGGGTCGGGCGGGAGGGCAGGCGAGCAGTACTTC.

This chain links TRBV6-1 with TRBJ2-3; TRBD2 agrees at 7 bases. The CDR3 consists of 16 residues. V lost 1 base and J lost 1; bases outside the gene matches: 5. CDR1 and CDR2 from the germline V gene are MNHNS and SASEGT. CDR3 sequence: CASSEEAGVGTDTQYF. CDR3 coding DNA: TGTGCCAGCAGTGAAGAGGCGGGAGTCGGCACAGATACGCAGTATTTT.

This clone has only a few counts. The V gene is TRBV11-3, the J gene TRBJ2-7; D gene uncertain. Trimming removed 1 base from V and 7 bases from J, with 5 bases in between. This CDR3 spans 11 amino acids. Germline values: CDR1 SGHNT, CDR2 YENEEA. The CDR3 DNA is TGTGCCAGCAGCTTAGCGGGTGAGCAGTACTTC. Protein sequence: CASSLAGEQYF. Using reference TRBV11-3 and TRBJ2-7 for the parts outside the CDR3, the full variable domain is EAGVVQSPRYKIIEKKQPVAFWCNPISGHNTLYWYLQNLGQGPELLIRYENEEAVDDSQLPKDRFSAERLKGVDSTLKIQPAELGDSAVYLCASSLAGEQYFGPGTRLTVT.

The sample holds a few counts of this clone. The rearrangement joins TRBV19 to TRBJ2-7, with D possibly being TRBD1 (7 bases). CDR3 size: 15 residues. The V gene lost 5 bases and the J gene lost 0 bases, with 14 bases spanning the gap. Looked up from germline, CDR1 is LNHDA and CDR2 is SQIVND (reference sequence). CDR3 DNA: TGTGCCAGTAGTGCGGGACAGATTTACTCCTACGAGCAGTACTTC. This gives the protein CASSAGQIYSYEQYF.